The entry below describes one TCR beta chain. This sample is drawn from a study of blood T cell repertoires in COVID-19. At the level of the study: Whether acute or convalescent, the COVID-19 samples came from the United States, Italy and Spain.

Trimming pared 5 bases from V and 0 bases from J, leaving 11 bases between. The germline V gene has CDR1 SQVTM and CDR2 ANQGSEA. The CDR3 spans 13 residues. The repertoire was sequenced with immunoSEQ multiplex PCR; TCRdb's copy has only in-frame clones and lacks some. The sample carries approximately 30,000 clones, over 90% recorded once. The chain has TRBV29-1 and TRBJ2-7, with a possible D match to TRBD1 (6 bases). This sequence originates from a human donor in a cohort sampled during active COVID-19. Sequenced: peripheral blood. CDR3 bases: TGCAGCGTTCTCGGACAGAGCTCCTACGAGCAGTACTTC. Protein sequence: CSVLGQSSYEQYF.